Below, 17 T cell receptor beta chains from the same sample are listed, as sequenced in a study of OX40 agonist ivuxolimab in advanced cancers. Only in-frame clones appear in the TCRdb table, and some are missing; sequencing was by immunoSEQ multiplex PCR. The table includes some 37,000 clones, roughly 81% detected once. The specimen comprised CD4+ or CD8+ T cells sorted from blood, sampled in a trial of the OX40 agonist ivuxolimab. The receptors were gathered from an adult with an advanced solid tumor such as melanoma, head and neck, liver or kidney cancer.

J is TRBJ2-5 and V is TRBV7-3, with 7 bases fitting TRBD1. There are 15 residues in the CDR3. Germline V lookup: CDR1 SGHTA, CDR2 FQGTGA. Trimming cost V 1 base and J 5 bases; bases outside gene matches: 7. As DNA, the CDR3 is TGTGCCAGCAGCTTAAGCAGGGGGAAAGGGGAGACCCAGTACTTC. Translated: CASSLSRGKGETQYF.

The chain links TRBV28 to TRBJ1-1; a weak D match, TRBD1 (6 bases). Trimming pared 6 bases from V and 4 bases from J, leaving 18 bases between. The CDR3 loop spans 15 amino acids. Germline CDR1 and CDR2: MDHEN and SYDVKM. The CDR3 loop reads CASRDAGTTGTEAFF. CDR3 DNA sequence: TGTGCCAGCAGGGACGCCGGGACAACGGGCACTGAAGCTTTCTTT.

The V and J genes are TRBV15 and TRBJ1-5, with D uncertain. Trimming left V 3 bases short and J 7 bases short, with 10 bases between. The CDR3 sequence is 13 residues long. CDR1 and CDR2 (germline): LNHNV, YYDKDF (reference sequence). CDR3 protein: CATSSRTEQPQHF. The CDR3 nucleotides are TGTGCCACCAGCAGCCGGACGGAACAGCCCCAGCATTTT.

For the CDR3, the DNA is TGTGCCAGCAGTCTCGACAGGGACACTGAAGCTTTCTTT. Translated: CASSLDRDTEAFF. The chain recombines TRBV7-2 with TRBJ1-1; 7 nucleotides match TRBD1. V gave up 6 bases and J gave up 3 bases; unmatched junction bases: 4. Looked up from germline, CDR1 is SGHTA and CDR2 is FQGNSA. The CDR3 is 13 residues long.

V gene TRBV11-2 combines with J gene TRBJ2-5; 8 bases fit TRBD2. Germline V CDR1 and CDR2: SGHAT, FQNNGV. J gave up 1 base and V 2 bases, and 6 bases lay outside the gene matches. This CDR3 comprises 16 residues. CDR3: CASSLTLAGIQETQYF. DNA for the CDR3: TGTGCCAGCAGCTTAACCCTAGCGGGTATCCAAGAGACCCAGTACTTC. The full variable domain, completed using reference TRBV11-2 and TRBJ2-5, is EAGVAQSPRYKIIEKRQSVAFWCNPISGHATLYWYQQILGQGPKLLIQFQNNGVVDDSQLPKDRFSAERLKGVDSTLKIQPAKLEDSAVYLCASSLTLAGIQETQYFGPGTRLLVL.

This chain joins TRBV7-8 and TRBJ1-4; 7 bases agree with TRBD1. The germline V gene encodes CDR1 SGHVS and CDR2 FQNEAQ. The CDR3 loop spans 15 amino acids. Losses at the gene ends were 5 bases for V and 4 bases for J; bases not matched to a gene: 7. The CDR3 coding sequence is TGTGCCAGCAGCAACAACAGGGGCCGTAATGAAAAACTGTTTTTT. Translated: CASSNNRGRNEKLFF.

This chain uses TRBV11-2 with TRBJ1-1; 7 bases fit TRBD1. Germline CDR1 reads SGHAT; CDR2 reads FQNNGV. The CDR3 runs to 14 residues. With V trimmed by 5 bases and J by 12 bases, 15 bases remained unmatched. The CDR3 sequence: CASSRTTGKVSTFF. CDR3 DNA: TGTGCCAGCAGCCGTACGACAGGGAAGGTGTCGACTTTCTTT.

The chain combines TRBV4-1 with TRBJ2-2; D may match TRBD1 or TRBD2 (5 bases each). The germline V gene has CDR1 MGHRA and CDR2 YSYEKL. The CDR3 is 16 amino acids. Trimming removed 4 bases from V and 0 bases from J, with 12 bases in between. CDR3 DNA: TGCGCCAGCAGCCGGGGGTGGGGCGCGAACACCGGGGAGCTGTTTTTT. As protein: CASSRGWGANTGELFF.

The chain links TRBV5-6 to TRBJ1-2; 7 bases map to TRBD1. CDR3 length equals 14 residues. Trimming at V came to 2 bases and at J to 2 bases, leaving 3 bases not matched to a gene. Germline V CDR1 and CDR2: SGHDT, YYEEEE. The CDR3 loop is CASSLGQANYGYTF. The CDR3 DNA sequence: TGTGCCAGCAGCTTAGGACAGGCAAACTATGGCTACACCTTC. Complete variable domain (other parts from reference TRBV5-6 and TRBJ1-2): DAGVTQSPTHLIKTRGQQVTLRCSPKSGHDTVSWYQQALGQGPQFIFQYYEEEERQRGNFPDRFSGHQFPNYSSELNVNALLLGDSALYLCASSLGQANYGYTFGSGTRLTVV.

This chain joins TRBV7-2 and TRBJ1-1; 7 bases fit TRBD1. V was pared by 4 bases and J by 4 bases, with 12 bases of the junction left unmatched. The CDR3 contains 16 residues. Looked up from germline, CDR1 is SGHTA and CDR2 is FQGNSA. Here the CDR3 DNA reads TGTGCCAGCAGCTACCAGGGGGGACTGGGGGGCACTGAAGCTTTCTTT. Protein sequence: CASSYQGGLGGTEAFF.

The chain employs TRBV5-5 and TRBJ2-7; a possible D gene is TRBD1 (5 bases). Germline V gene sequence: CDR1 SGHKS, CDR2 YYEKEE (reference sequence). There are 13 residues in the CDR3. The V and J ends lost 0 bases and 12 bases respectively, with 16 bases between them. This CDR3 reads CASSLDPGSRGYF. The CDR3 nucleotides are TGTGCCAGCAGCTTGGATCCGGGTTCTAGGGGGTACTTC.

V gene TRBV18 combines with J gene TRBJ1-1; 11 nucleotides agree with TRBD1. Germline CDR1 KGHSH, CDR2 LQKENI. The J segment lost 8 bases and the V segment lost 2 bases, leaving 1 base of the junction unmatched. There are 13 residues in the CDR3. The CDR3 DNA reads TGTGCCAGCTCACCAGGGACAGGGGGGGAAGCTTTCTTT. Translated, it gives CASSPGTGGEAFF. Based on the CDR3 plus reference TRBV18 and TRBJ1-1, the full variable domain is NAGVMQNPRHLVRRRGQEARLRCSPMKGHSHVYWYRQLPEEGLKFMVYLQKENIIDESGMPKERFSAEFPKEGPSILRIQQVVRGDSAAYFCASSPGTGGEAFFGQGTRLTVV.

The V call is TRBV4-2, the J call TRBJ2-7; D unresolved. V dropped 0 bases and J dropped 0 bases, with 15 bases sitting between them. Germline CDR1 LGHNA, CDR2 YNFKEQ. The CDR3 totals 17 residues. CDR3 nucleotide sequence: TGTGCCAGCAGCCAAGAAGTCCAGCGTAGTTTCTCCTACGAGCAGTACTTC. As protein: CASSQEVQRSFSYEQYF.

The V and J genes are TRBV7-2 and TRBJ2-1, with D tentatively TRBD2 (6 bases). The germline V gene encodes CDR1 SGHTA and CDR2 FQGNSA. This CDR3 region has 13 residues. Trimming left V 7 bases short and J 8 bases short, with 15 bases between. The CDR3 nucleotides are TGTGCCAGCACCACCCGGGGGTGGGATGAGCAGTTCTTC. Translation: CASTTRGWDEQFF. Combining the CDR3 with reference TRBV7-2 and TRBJ2-1 gives the whole variable domain GAGVSQSPSNKVTEKGKDVELRCDPISGHTALYWYRQSLGQGLEFLIYFQGNSAPDKSGLPSDRFSAERTGGSVSTLTIQRTQQEDSAVYLCASTTRGWDEQFFGPGTRLTVL.

The V call is TRBV9, the J call TRBJ1-4, with no clear D. Germline CDR1 is SGDLS and CDR2 is YYNGEE. V gave up 3 bases and J gave up 5 bases, with 11 bases separating them. The CDR3 spans 14 residues. Here the CDR3 reads CASSATDQNEKLFF. The DNA for the CDR3 is TGTGCCAGCAGCGCCACAGACCAAAATGAAAAACTGTTTTTT. The complete variable domain, with remaining parts taken from reference TRBV9 and TRBJ1-4, reads DSGVTQTPKHLITATGQRVTLRCSPRSGDLSVYWYQQSLDQGLQFLIQYYNGEERAKGNILERFSAQQFPDLHSELNLSSLELGDSALYFCASSATDQNEKLFFGSGTQLSVL.

V is TRBV6-5 and J is TRBJ1-5; 11 bases map to TRBD1. V gave up 5 bases and J gave up 5 bases; unmatched junction bases: 5. Per germline, CDR1 MNHEY and CDR2 SVGAGI. This CDR3 comprises 15 residues. CDR3 in DNA: TGTGCCAGCAGTCCCGGGACAGGGGGTGATCAGCCCCAGCATTTT. It is translated as CASSPGTGGDQPQHF.

The rearrangement uses TRBV11-2 and TRBJ1-6, with D unresolved. In germline, CDR1 is SGHAT, CDR2 FQNNGV. CDR3 length: 17 residues. V was shortened by 5 bases and J by 7 bases, with 21 bases between the two germline ends. As DNA, the CDR3 is TGTGCCAGCAGCCCCCGAGTAGGGAGGAGCGGAAATTCACCCCTCCACTTT. Amino acid sequence: CASSPRVGRSGNSPLHF.